A selection of T cell receptor beta chains follows, all from one sample in a study of identical twins. From the 5' RACE reads, TCRdb called clonotypes with MiXCR, one entry per CDR3 protein. Here the sample spans about 470,000 distinct CDR3 sequences, about 24% being singletons. This sample also belongs to another study, concerning T cells expressing NK-cell markers.

Sequencing was performed on CD4+ T cells sorted from blood. These receptors originate from a woman aged 18-29 years in good health. CDR3s include the opening cysteine and the closing phenylalanine or tryptophan. The order of the fields is V gene, J gene, CDR3 protein.

V: TRBV4-3; J: TRBJ2-1; CDR3: CASSQFDSSYNEQFF
V: TRBV5-1; J: TRBJ1-6; CDR3: CASSLDIPLNSPLHF
V: TRBV12-3/TRBV12-4; J: TRBJ2-2; CDR3: CASIMNTGELFF
V: TRBV12-3/TRBV12-4; J: TRBJ2-7; CDR3: CASSLERDDEQYF
V: TRBV12-3/TRBV12-4; J: TRBJ1-2; CDR3: CASGTRTGTGGYTF
V: TRBV2; J: TRBJ2-3; CDR3: CASSDSIGTDTQYF
V: TRBV10-3; J: TRBJ2-1; CDR3: CAIGLAGEPEQFF
V: TRBV25-1; J: TRBJ2-1; CDR3: CASSSLRWESSYNEQFF
V: TRBV20-1; J: TRBJ2-1; CDR3: CSAREAGGPYNEQFF
V: TRBV5-6; J: TRBJ2-1; CDR3: CASSLYRGNEQFF
V: TRBV6-5; J: TRBJ1-2; CDR3: CASSYRQGALPYGYTF
V: TRBV6-1; J: TRBJ2-5; CDR3: CASSPRDRGGETQYF
V: TRBV19; J: TRBJ2-5; CDR3: CASSHGRYGGETQYF
V: TRBV29-1; J: TRBJ2-1; CDR3: CSVKLASRWNEQFF
V: TRBV12-3/TRBV12-4; J: TRBJ1-5; CDR3: CASTLRGANQPQHF
V: TRBV25-1; J: TRBJ1-2; CDR3: CASSGDFNYGYTF
V: TRBV20-1; J: TRBJ2-3; CDR3: CSALWGLEGSGDTQYF
V: TRBV14; J: TRBJ2-7; CDR3: CASSHPGRSYEQYF
V: TRBV2; J: TRBJ2-5; CDR3: CASSVEPSGVTTPGTQYF
V: TRBV6-5; J: TRBJ1-1; CDR3: CASSYSTGSRGITEAFF
V: TRBV15; J: TRBJ2-2; CDR3: CATSVQGTGELFF
V: TRBV15; J: TRBJ2-5; CDR3: CATSSRGGSETQYF
V: TRBV20-1; J: TRBJ2-1; CDR3: CSAGGQREQFF
V: TRBV5-1; J: TRBJ2-1; CDR3: CASSAFVPGQGNEQFF
V: TRBV15; J: TRBJ2-3; CDR3: CATSRDLRGWADTQYF
V: TRBV20-1; J: TRBJ1-1; CDR3: CSARGQASEAFF
V: TRBV7-7; J: TRBJ2-1; CDR3: CASSLGIRDEQFF
V: TRBV2; J: TRBJ2-7; CDR3: CASRPAGGPGEQYF
V: TRBV7-2; J: TRBJ2-3; CDR3: CASSVSPPGQYF
V: TRBV5-6; J: TRBJ1-2; CDR3: CASSLVTGSYGYTF
V: TRBV20-1; J: TRBJ2-3; CDR3: CSATGTSGMTDTQYF
V: TRBV12-3/TRBV12-4; J: TRBJ2-3; CDR3: CAGEGLAGGPKDTQYF
V: TRBV9; J: TRBJ1-6; CDR3: CASSQVDSPLHF
V: TRBV29-1; J: TRBJ2-3; CDR3: CSVELETDTQYF
V: TRBV12-3/TRBV12-4; J: TRBJ2-2; CDR3: CASSLEGTTGELFF
V: TRBV5-1; J: TRBJ2-7; CDR3: CASSLDTGTYEQYF
V: TRBV11-2; J: TRBJ1-1; CDR3: CASSSLPGRVEAFF
V: TRBV12-3/TRBV12-4; J: TRBJ2-3; CDR3: CASSSSFTDTQYF
V: TRBV5-1; J: TRBJ1-1; CDR3: CASSFDPRENTEAFF
V: TRBV18; J: TRBJ1-2; CDR3: CASSPGTGGANYGYTF
V: TRBV29-1; J: TRBJ2-7; CDR3: CSVGPVAGPYEQYF
V: TRBV9; J: TRBJ2-1; CDR3: CASSDQGGREQFF
V: TRBV7-2; J: TRBJ2-3; CDR3: CASSQLGLSSDTQYF
V: TRBV10-3; J: TRBJ2-1; CDR3: CAISDSRLAGGREQFF